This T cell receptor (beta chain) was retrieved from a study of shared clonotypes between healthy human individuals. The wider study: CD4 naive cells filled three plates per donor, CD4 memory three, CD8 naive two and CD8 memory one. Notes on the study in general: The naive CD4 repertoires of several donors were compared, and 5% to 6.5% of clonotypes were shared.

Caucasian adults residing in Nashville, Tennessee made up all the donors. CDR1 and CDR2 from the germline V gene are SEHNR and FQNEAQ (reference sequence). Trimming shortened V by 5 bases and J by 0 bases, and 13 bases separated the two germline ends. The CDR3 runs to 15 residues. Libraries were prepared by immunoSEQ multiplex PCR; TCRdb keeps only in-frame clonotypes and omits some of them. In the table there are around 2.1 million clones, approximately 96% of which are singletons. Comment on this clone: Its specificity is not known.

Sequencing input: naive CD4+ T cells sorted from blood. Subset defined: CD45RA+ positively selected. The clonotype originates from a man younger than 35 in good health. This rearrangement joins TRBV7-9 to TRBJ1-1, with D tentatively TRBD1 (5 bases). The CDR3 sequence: CASSTQGTLNTEAFF. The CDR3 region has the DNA TGTGCCAGCAGCACTCAGGGAACCTTGAACACTGAAGCTTTCTTT.